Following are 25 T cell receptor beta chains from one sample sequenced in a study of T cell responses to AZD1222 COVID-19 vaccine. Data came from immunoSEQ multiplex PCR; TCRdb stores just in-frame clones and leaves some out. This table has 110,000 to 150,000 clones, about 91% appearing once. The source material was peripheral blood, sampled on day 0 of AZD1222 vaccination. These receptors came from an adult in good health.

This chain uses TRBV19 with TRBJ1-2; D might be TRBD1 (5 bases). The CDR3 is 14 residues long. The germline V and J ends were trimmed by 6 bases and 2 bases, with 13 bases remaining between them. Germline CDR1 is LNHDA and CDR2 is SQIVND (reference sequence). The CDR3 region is CASSQGELNYGYTF. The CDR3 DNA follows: TGTGCCAGTAGCCAAGGGGAGTTGAACTATGGCTACACCTTC.

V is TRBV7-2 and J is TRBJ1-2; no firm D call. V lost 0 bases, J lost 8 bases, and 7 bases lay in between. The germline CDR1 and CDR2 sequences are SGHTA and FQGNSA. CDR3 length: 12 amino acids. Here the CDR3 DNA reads TGTGCCAGCAGCTTAGCGGCGGCCGGCTACACCTTC. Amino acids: CASSLAAAGYTF.

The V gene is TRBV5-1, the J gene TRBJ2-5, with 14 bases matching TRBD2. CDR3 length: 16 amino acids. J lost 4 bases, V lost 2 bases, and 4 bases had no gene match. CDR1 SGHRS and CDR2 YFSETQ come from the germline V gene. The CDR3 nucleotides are TGCGCCAGCAGCTTTCCGGGACTAGCGGGGGTAGAGACCCAGTACTTC. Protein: CASSFPGLAGVETQYF.

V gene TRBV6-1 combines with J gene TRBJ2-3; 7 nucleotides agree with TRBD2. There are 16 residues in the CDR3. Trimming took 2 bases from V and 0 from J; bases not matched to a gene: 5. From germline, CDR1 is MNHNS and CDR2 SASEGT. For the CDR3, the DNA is TGTGCCAGCAGTGAATGGCTAGCGGAGAGCACAGATACGCAGTATTTT. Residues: CASSEWLAESTDTQYF.

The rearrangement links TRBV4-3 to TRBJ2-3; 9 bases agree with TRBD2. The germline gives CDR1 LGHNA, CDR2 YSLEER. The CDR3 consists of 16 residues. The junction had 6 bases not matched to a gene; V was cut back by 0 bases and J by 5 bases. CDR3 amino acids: CASSQESGGFGDTQYF. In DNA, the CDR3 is TGCGCCAGCAGCCAAGAAAGCGGGGGGTTTGGAGATACGCAGTATTTT.

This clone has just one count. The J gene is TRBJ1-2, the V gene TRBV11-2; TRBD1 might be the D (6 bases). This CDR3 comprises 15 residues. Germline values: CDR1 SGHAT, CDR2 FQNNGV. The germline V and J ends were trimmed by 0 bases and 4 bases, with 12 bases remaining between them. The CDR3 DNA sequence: TGTGCCAGCAGCTTAGATTCAGGGGCCCCCTATGGCTACACCTTC. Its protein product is CASSLDSGAPYGYTF.

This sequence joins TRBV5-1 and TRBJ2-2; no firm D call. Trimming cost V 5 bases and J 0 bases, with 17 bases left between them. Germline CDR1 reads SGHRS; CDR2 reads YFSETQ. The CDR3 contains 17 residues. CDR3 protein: CASSPGESLTNTGELFF. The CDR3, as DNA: TGCGCCAGCAGTCCCGGTGAAAGCCTAACGAACACCGGGGAGCTGTTTTTT. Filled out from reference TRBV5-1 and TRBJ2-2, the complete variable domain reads KAGVTQTPRYLIKTRGQQVTLSCSPISGHRSVSWYQQTPGQGLQFLFEYFSETQRNKGNFPGRFSGRQFSNSRSEMNVSTLELGDSALYLCASSPGESLTNTGELFFGEGSRLTVL.

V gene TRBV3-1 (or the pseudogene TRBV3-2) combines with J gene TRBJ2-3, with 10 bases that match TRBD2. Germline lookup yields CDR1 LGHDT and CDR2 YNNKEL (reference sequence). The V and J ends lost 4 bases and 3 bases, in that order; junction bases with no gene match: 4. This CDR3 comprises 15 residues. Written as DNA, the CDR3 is TGTGCCAGCAGCCTCGGACTAGCGGTAACAGATACGCAGTATTTT. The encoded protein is CASSLGLAVTDTQYF.

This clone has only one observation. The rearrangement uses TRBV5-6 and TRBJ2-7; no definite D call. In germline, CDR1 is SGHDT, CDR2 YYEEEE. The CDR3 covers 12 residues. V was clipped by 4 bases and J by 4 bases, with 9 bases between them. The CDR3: CASSPRSYEQYF. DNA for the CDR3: TGTGCCAGCAGCCCCAGGAGTTACGAGCAGTACTTC.

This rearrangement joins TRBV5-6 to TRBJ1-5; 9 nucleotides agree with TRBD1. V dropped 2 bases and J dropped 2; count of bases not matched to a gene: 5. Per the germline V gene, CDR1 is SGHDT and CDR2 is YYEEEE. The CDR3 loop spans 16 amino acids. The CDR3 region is CASSFGTGWGNQPQHF. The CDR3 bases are TGTGCCAGCAGCTTCGGGACAGGGTGGGGCAATCAGCCCCAGCATTTT.

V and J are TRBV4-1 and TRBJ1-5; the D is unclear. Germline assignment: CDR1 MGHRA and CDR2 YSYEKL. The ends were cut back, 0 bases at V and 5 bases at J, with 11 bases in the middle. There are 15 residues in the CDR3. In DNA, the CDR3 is TGCGCCAGCAGCCAAGAGGGAGGAGGTTATCAGCCCCAGCATTTT. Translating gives CASSQEGGGYQPQHF.

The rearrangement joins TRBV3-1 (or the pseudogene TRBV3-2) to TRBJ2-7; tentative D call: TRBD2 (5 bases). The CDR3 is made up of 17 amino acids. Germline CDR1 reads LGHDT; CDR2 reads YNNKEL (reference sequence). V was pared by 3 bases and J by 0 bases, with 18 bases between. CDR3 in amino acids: CASSHDPRRPRSYEQYF. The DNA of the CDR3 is TGTGCCAGCAGCCACGACCCCCGGAGGCCCCGCTCCTACGAGCAGTACTTC.

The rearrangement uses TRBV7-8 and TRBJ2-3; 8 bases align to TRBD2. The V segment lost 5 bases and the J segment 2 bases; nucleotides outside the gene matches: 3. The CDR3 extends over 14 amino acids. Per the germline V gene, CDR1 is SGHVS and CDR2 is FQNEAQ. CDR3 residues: CASSQAGVTDTQYF. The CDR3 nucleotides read TGTGCCAGCAGCCAAGCGGGGGTCACAGATACGCAGTATTTT.

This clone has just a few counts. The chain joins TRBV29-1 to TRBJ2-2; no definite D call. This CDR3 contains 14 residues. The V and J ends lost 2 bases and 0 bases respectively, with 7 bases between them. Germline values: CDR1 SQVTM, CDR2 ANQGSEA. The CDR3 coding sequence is TGCAGCGTTGAAAGTCAGACGAACACCGGGGAGCTGTTTTTT. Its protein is CSVESQTNTGELFF.

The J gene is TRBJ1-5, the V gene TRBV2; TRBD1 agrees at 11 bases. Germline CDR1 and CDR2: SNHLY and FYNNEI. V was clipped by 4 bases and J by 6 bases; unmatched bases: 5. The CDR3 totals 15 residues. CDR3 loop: CASSGTGGRSQPQHF. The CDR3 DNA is TGTGCCAGCAGTGGGACAGGGGGCAGGAGTCAGCCCCAGCATTTT.

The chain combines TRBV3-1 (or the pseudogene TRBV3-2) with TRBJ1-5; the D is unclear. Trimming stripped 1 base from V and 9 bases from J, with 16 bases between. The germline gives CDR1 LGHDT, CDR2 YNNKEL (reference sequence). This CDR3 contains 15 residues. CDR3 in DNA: TGTGCCAGCAGCCAAGCGTATGACCCCTTGGGGCCCCAGCATTTT. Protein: CASSQAYDPLGPQHF.

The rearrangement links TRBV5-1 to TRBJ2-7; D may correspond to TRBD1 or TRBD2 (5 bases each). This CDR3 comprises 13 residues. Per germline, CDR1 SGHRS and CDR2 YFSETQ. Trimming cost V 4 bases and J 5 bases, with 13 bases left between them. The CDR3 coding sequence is TGCGCCAGCAGCATTGGGGGTATCGACGAGCAGTACTTC. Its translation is CASSIGGIDEQYF. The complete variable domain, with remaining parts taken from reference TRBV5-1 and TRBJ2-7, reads KAGVTQTPRYLIKTRGQQVTLSCSPISGHRSVSWYQQTPGQGLQFLFEYFSETQRNKGNFPGRFSGRQFSNSRSEMNVSTLELGDSALYLCASSIGGIDEQYFGPGTRLTVT.

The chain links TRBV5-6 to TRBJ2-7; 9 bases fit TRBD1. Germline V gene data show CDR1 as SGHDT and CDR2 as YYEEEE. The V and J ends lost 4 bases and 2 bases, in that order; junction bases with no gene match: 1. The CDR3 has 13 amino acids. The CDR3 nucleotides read TGTGCCAGCAGCCGGGACAGGGCCTACGAGCAGTACTTC. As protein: CASSRDRAYEQYF. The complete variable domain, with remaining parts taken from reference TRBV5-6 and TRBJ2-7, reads DAGVTQSPTHLIKTRGQQVTLRCSPKSGHDTVSWYQQALGQGPQFIFQYYEEEERQRGNFPDRFSGHQFPNYSSELNVNALLLGDSALYLCASSRDRAYEQYFGPGTRLTVT.

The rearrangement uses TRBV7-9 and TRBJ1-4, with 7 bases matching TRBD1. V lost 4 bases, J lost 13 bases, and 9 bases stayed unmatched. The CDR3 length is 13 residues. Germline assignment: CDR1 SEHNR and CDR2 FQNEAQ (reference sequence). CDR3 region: CASSSQQGTGLFF. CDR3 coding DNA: TGTGCCAGCAGCTCACAACAGGGGACGGGACTGTTTTTT.

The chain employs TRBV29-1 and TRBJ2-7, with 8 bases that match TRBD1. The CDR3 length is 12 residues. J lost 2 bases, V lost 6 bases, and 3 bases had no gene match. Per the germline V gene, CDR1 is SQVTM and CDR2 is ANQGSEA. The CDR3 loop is CSVEDRAYEQYF. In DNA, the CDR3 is TGCAGCGTCGAGGACAGGGCCTACGAGCAGTACTTC.

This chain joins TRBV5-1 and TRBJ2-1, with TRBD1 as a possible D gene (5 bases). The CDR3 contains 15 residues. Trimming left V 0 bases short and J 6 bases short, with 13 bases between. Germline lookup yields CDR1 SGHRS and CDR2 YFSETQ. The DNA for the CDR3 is TGCGCCAGCAGCTTGGGGCAGGGTAACGGCAATGAGCAGTTCTTC. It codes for CASSLGQGNGNEQFF.

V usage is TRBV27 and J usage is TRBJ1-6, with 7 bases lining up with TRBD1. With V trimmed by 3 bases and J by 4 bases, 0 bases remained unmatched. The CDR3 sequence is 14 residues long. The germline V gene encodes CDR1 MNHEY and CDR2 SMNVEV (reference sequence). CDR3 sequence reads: CASSLGQYNSPLHF. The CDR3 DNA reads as TGTGCCAGCAGTTTGGGACAGTATAATTCACCCCTCCACTTT.

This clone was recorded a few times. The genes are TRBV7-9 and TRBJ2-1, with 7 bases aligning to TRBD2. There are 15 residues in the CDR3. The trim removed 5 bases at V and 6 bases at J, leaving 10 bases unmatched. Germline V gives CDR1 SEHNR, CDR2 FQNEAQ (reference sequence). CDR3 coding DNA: TGTGCCAGCAGCCGGGCTAGCGGCGGAGGCAATGAGCAGTTCTTC. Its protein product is CASSRASGGGNEQFF. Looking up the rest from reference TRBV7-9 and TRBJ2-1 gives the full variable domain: DTGVSQNPRHKITKRGQNVTFRCDPISEHNRLYWYRQTLGQGPEFLTYFQNEAQLEKSRLLSDRFSAERPKGSFSTLEIQRTEQGDSAMYLCASSRASGGGNEQFFGPGTRLTVL.

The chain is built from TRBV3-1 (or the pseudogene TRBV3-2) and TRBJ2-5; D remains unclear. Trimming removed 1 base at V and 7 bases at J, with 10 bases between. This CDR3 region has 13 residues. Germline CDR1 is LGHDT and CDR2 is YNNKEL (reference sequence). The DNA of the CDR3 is TGTGCCAGCAGCCAAGTCCCTTTTGGGACCCAGTACTTC. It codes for CASSQVPFGTQYF.

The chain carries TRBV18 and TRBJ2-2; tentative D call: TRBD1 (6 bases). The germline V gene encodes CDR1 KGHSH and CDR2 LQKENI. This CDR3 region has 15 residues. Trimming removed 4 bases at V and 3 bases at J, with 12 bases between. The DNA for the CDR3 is TGTGCCAGCTCACGAGCCGGACAGCACACCGGGGAGCTGTTTTTT. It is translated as CASSRAGQHTGELFF.